The 17 T cell receptor beta chains in this list originate from one sample, sequenced in a study of read filtering for tumor transcriptome and immune sequencing. From around 440 ng of RNA, a library with molecular barcoded alpha/delta and beta/gamma adaptors was made. TCRdb called the reads again in MiXCR, with one record for every CDR3 protein. The data hold under 7,000 distinct CDR3 sequences, with around 20% observed a single time. Sequenced material: a population of CD138-negative cells sorted from bone marrow. These receptors all come from a donor at least 40 years old with multiple myeloma.

The sample holds many counts of this clonotype. The V call is TRBV4-1, the J call TRBJ1-1; no clear D gene. Trimming cost V 0 bases and J 3 bases, with 5 bases left between them. Germline V gene lookup returns CDR1 MGHRA and CDR2 YSYEKL. The CDR3 has 13 residues. CDR3 protein: CASSQDRDTEAFF. CDR3 coding DNA: TGCGCCAGCAGCCAAGACAGAGACACTGAAGCTTTCTTT.

This clonotype rates as medium-sized. The CDR3: CASSFSGHDTQYF. CDR3 bases: TGTGCCAGCAGCTTTTCGGGGCACGATACGCAGTATTTT. The rearrangement joins TRBV7-2 to TRBJ2-3; D tentatively fits TRBD1 or TRBD2 (5 bases each). Trimming cost V 3 bases and J 6 bases, with 10 bases left between them. Germline V gene sequence: CDR1 SGHTA, CDR2 FQGNSA. The CDR3 spans 13 residues.

A note on this clonotype: A far larger clone is only one base removed, so a read error is likely. The CDR3 DNA is TGTGCCAGCGGCTTAGCGGGGAACACTGAAGCTTTCTTT. The encoded protein is CASGLAGNTEAFF. The chain recombines TRBV7-7 with TRBJ1-1; D unclear. Germline CDR1 reads SSHAT; CDR2 reads FNYEAQ (reference sequence). This CDR3 has 13 amino acids.

In the case of this clonotype: One base away lies a much larger clone, so this may be a sequencing read error. J is TRBJ2-1 and V is TRBV12-5; D is perhaps TRBD1 or TRBD2 (5 bases each). CDR3 length: 17 residues. Per the germline V gene, CDR1 is LGHNT and CDR2 is FRNRAP. CDR3 loop: CAGGATPGPTQYDEQFF. The CDR3 DNA is TGTGCTGGTGGTGCAACACCGGGACCCACCCAGTACGATGAGCAGTTCTTC.

This clonotype has a count of ten or more. The rearrangement uses TRBV20-1 and TRBJ1-1; D is undetermined. The CDR3 runs to 14 residues. The ends were cut back, 1 base at V and 1 base at J, with 10 bases in the middle. Germline CDR1 DFQATT, CDR2 SNEGSKA (reference sequence). The CDR3 loop reads CSARGQTANTEAFF. The CDR3 region has the DNA TGCAGTGCTAGAGGCCAGACTGCGAACACTGAAGCTTTCTTT.

With respect to this clonotype: The junction departs from the called germline gene at one end, perhaps through a read error. The chain links TRBV12-3 or TRBV12-4 to TRBJ1-5; D uncertain. The CDR3 totals 13 residues. This chain's CDR3 is CASSWADGQPQHF. In nucleotides, the CDR3 is TGCGCCAGCAGTTGGGCAGATGGTCAGCCCCAGCATTTT.

This clonotype came up many times. CDR3 in amino acids: CASSPGQGYEQYF. Here the CDR3 DNA reads TGTGCCAGCAGCCCTGGACAGGGCTACGAGCAGTACTTC. This rearrangement joins TRBV7-3 to TRBJ2-7, with 8 bases fitting TRBD1. CDR1 and CDR2 (germline): SGHTA, FQGTGA. Losses at the gene ends were 5 bases for V and 3 bases for J; bases not matched to a gene: 3. This CDR3 spans 13 amino acids.

The genes are TRBV11-1 and TRBJ2-5; no clear D. CDR1 is SGHAT, CDR2 FQDESV, per germline (reference sequence). V shed 2 bases and J shed 3 bases, with 13 bases lying between them. The CDR3 loop spans 15 amino acids. The CDR3: CASSLSVHRKETQYF. CDR3 in DNA: TGTGCCAGCAGCTTATCGGTACATAGGAAAGAGACCCAGTACTTC.

This clonotype was picked up many times. The chain is built from TRBV9 and TRBJ2-7; 13 bases agree with TRBD2. This CDR3 spans 15 amino acids. The V and J ends lost 4 bases and 3 bases, in that order; junction bases with no gene match: 4. Per germline, CDR1 SGDLS and CDR2 YYNGEE. Written as DNA, the CDR3 is TGTGCCAGCAGCCCCGGGACTAGCGGGAACTACGAGCAGTACTTC. Protein: CASSPGTSGNYEQYF.

In its sample, this clonotype is medium-sized. This chain links TRBV12-3 or TRBV12-4 with TRBJ1-1; D perhaps matches TRBD1 (5 bases). Trimming left V 6 bases short and J 1 base short, with 12 bases between. The CDR3 extends over 14 amino acids. CDR3 sequence: CASSPGWANTEAFF. The CDR3 DNA follows: TGTGCCAGCAGCCCAGGGTGGGCGAACACTGAAGCTTTCTTT.

Regarding this clonotype: A clone one base away is much larger, so this may be a read error. The CDR3 protein is CSVEQEAPSGANALTF. The CDR3 DNA sequence: TGCAGCGTTGAACAAGAGGCGCCGTCTGGGGCCAACGCCCTGACTTTC. This chain joins TRBV29-1 and TRBJ2-6, with a weak D call TRBD1 (5 bases). The germline gives CDR1 SQVTM, CDR2 ANQGSEA. The CDR3 contains 16 residues.

This clonotype was counted many times. Its ends do not fully match the called genes, so a read error is possible. The genes are TRBV10-2 and TRBJ2-3; TRBD1 matches 8 bases. The CDR3 length is 17 residues. From germline, CDR1 is WSHSY and CDR2 SAAADI. CDR3 in amino acids: CASNERGGQGLTDTQYF. Written as DNA, the CDR3 is TGCGCCAGCAATGAGAGGGGTGGACAGGGTCTGACAGATACGCAGTATTTT.

This clonotype was observed at least ten times. V is TRBV12-3 or TRBV12-4 and J is TRBJ2-1; 7 nucleotides line up with TRBD1. V trimming: 8 bases; J trimming: 5 bases; junction bases outside the gene matches: 9. The CDR3 is made up of 14 amino acids. CDR3 in DNA: TGTGCCAGCCTCGACAGGGCAGATCACAATGAGCAGTTCTTC. It specifies CASLDRADHNEQFF.

This clonotype was detected many times. The chain carries TRBV28 and TRBJ2-1, with D tentatively TRBD1 or TRBD2 (5 bases each). CDR3 length: 12 residues. Trimming removed 4 bases from V and 9 bases from J, with 10 bases in between. Germline CDR1 reads MDHEN; CDR2 reads SYDVKM. This CDR3 is CASSSGRSEQFF. CDR3 in DNA: TGTGCCAGCAGTTCGGGACGTTCTGAGCAGTTCTTC.

The chain has TRBV9 and TRBJ2-3, with 7 bases lining up with TRBD2. The CDR3 loop spans 14 amino acids. Germline V CDR1 and CDR2: SGDLS, YYNGEE. Trimming cost V 4 bases and J 4 bases; bases outside gene matches: 6. This CDR3 is CASSRTRAADTQYF. The DNA of the CDR3 is TGTGCCAGCAGCCGGACTAGGGCGGCAGATACGCAGTATTTT.

The rearrangement joins TRBV28 to TRBJ2-3, with 11 bases matching TRBD2. This CDR3 comprises 16 residues. Germline values: CDR1 MDHEN, CDR2 SYDVKM. Trimming removed 5 bases from V and 3 bases from J; junction bases left unmatched: 7. The CDR3 DNA is TGTGCCAGCAGTCTGTCTAGCGGGAGGAGTACAGATACGCAGTATTTT. Its protein product is CASSLSSGRSTDTQYF. Full variable domain (rest looked up from reference TRBV28 and TRBJ2-3): DVKVTQSSRYLVKRTGEKVFLECVQDMDHENMFWYRQDPGLGLRLIYFSYDVKMKEKGDIPEGYSVSREKKERFSLILESASTNQTSMYLCASSLSSGRSTDTQYFGPGTRLTVL.

This clonotype was counted at least ten times. This chain uses TRBV6-1 with TRBJ1-4; D unresolved. The V end lost 6 bases, the J end lost 7 bases, and 12 bases lay between the germline ends. The V gene's germline CDR1 is MNHNS and CDR2 SASEGT. The CDR3 runs to 13 residues. CDR3: CASRTGSGEKLFF. CDR3 DNA sequence: TGTGCCAGCAGGACCGGGAGTGGTGAAAAACTGTTTTTT.